A single sample gave rise to the 29 T cell receptor beta chains below, sequenced in a study of shared T cell receptors in the human thymus. The assay was immunoSEQ multiplex PCR, and TCRdb's table has in-frame clones only and misses some. Among 600,000 to 900,000 clones listed, 70% to 90% were seen once. In addition, the sample was reused for a study of human thymus T cells.

The material sequenced was thymocytes. These TCRs come from a girl less than two years old with a congenital heart defect.

This chain uses TRBV25-1 with TRBJ1-1, with a weak D call TRBD1 (6 bases). The CDR3 runs to 15 residues. Trimming removed 2 bases at V and 4 bases at J, with 14 bases between. CDR1 is MGHDK, CDR2 SYGVNS, per germline. CDR3 nucleotide sequence: TGTGCCAGCAGTGAAAGAGCAGGGGATATCACTGAAGCTTTCTTT. Amino acids: CASSERAGDITEAFF.

The V gene is TRBV5-1, the J gene TRBJ1-1, with D possibly being TRBD1 (5 bases). Germline V gives CDR1 SGHRS, CDR2 YFSETQ. The CDR3 covers 13 residues. With 2 bases removed from V and 6 bases from J, the gap between germline ends came to 11 bases. In DNA form, the CDR3 reads TGCGCCAGCAGCTTCCAGGGTAAAGCTGAAGCTTTCTTT. Translation: CASSFQGKAEAFF. The full variable domain, its missing parts supplied by reference TRBV5-1 and TRBJ1-1, is KAGVTQTPRYLIKTRGQQVTLSCSPISGHRSVSWYQQTPGQGLQFLFEYFSETQRNKGNFPGRFSGRQFSNSRSEMNVSTLELGDSALYLCASSFQGKAEAFFGQGTRLTVV.

J is TRBJ2-7 and V is TRBV4-1, with 7 bases matching TRBD2. CDR1 is MGHRA and CDR2 is YSYEKL in the germline V gene. The CDR3 covers 16 residues. Losses at the gene ends were 0 bases for V and 2 bases for J; bases not matched to a gene: 7. The CDR3 region has the DNA TGCGCCAGCAGCCAAGATCAGCGACTAGCTGCCTACGAGCAGTACTTC. This encodes CASSQDQRLAAYEQYF.

The chain combines TRBV6-5 with TRBJ2-3, with 9 bases identical to TRBD2. Trimming removed 7 bases from V and 0 bases from J; junction bases left unmatched: 5. This CDR3 comprises 15 residues. Germline V gives CDR1 MNHEY, CDR2 SVGAGI. The CDR3 DNA follows: TGTGCCAGCACGGCTAGCGGGGCTAGCACAGATACGCAGTATTTT. It encodes CASTASGASTDTQYF.

The chain is built from TRBV6-1 and TRBJ1-1; unclear D gene. The germline gives CDR1 MNHNS, CDR2 SASEGT. The CDR3 covers 16 residues. V lost 2 bases and J 5 bases, leaving 18 bases between the germline ends. CDR3 amino acids: CASSEWPAEGLTEAFF. The DNA for the CDR3 is TGTGCCAGCAGTGAATGGCCGGCAGAGGGTTTAACTGAAGCTTTCTTT.

V gene TRBV6-1 combines with J gene TRBJ1-4; D perhaps matches TRBD1 (6 bases). The CDR3 totals 14 residues. Trimming pared 4 bases from V and 5 bases from J, leaving 11 bases between. Germline CDR1 MNHNS, CDR2 SASEGT. Here the CDR3 reads CASSVEGGNEKLFF. The CDR3 DNA follows: TGTGCCAGCAGTGTGGAGGGGGGGAATGAAAAACTGTTTTTT.

The chain uses TRBV10-3 and TRBJ1-1; D is unclear. The CDR3 is made up of 15 amino acids. Looked up from germline, CDR1 is ENHRY and CDR2 is SYGVKD. The V gene lost 7 bases and the J gene lost 1 base, with 16 bases spanning the gap. Written as DNA, the CDR3 is TGTGCCATCAATCCCCACGGCGGCGGGAACACTGAAGCTTTCTTT. Translating it yields CAINPHGGGNTEAFF.

This chain links TRBV5-6 with TRBJ2-7; the match to TRBD1 covers 10 bases. This CDR3 region has 16 residues. The V segment lost 0 bases and the J segment 2 bases; nucleotides outside the gene matches: 5. The germline gives CDR1 SGHDT, CDR2 YYEEEE. The CDR3 DNA reads as TGTGCCAGCAGCTTGGCCCGGGACAGGGGTCCCTACGAGCAGTACTTC. Amino acid sequence: CASSLARDRGPYEQYF.

The chain links TRBV2 to TRBJ1-2, with TRBD1 matching 10 bases. The CDR3 covers 15 residues. CDR1 is SNHLY, CDR2 FYNNEI, per germline. J gave up 5 bases and V 3 bases, and 6 bases lay outside the gene matches. CDR3 DNA sequence: TGTGCCAGCAGTGACAAGGACAGGGGGAAATATGGCTACACCTTC. Amino acid sequence: CASSDKDRGKYGYTF.

The V gene is TRBV9, the J gene TRBJ1-2; a possible D gene is TRBD1 (5 bases). Looked up from germline, CDR1 is SGDLS and CDR2 is YYNGEE. The CDR3 has 13 residues. V lost 4 bases and J lost 2, with 9 bases in between. The CDR3 region has the DNA TGTGCCAGCAGCCCGCGACAGAACTATGGCTACACCTTC. Amino acid sequence: CASSPRQNYGYTF.

The V gene is TRBV28, the J gene TRBJ1-5; 10 bases match TRBD1. CDR1 and CDR2 (germline): MDHEN, SYDVKM. This CDR3 is built from 15 residues. V lost 2 bases and J lost 9; bases outside the gene matches: 7. The DNA for the CDR3 is TGTGCCAGCAGTTTAAGGTGGACAGGGGGTGCGCCCCAGCATTTT. Translation: CASSLRWTGGAPQHF.

This clone came up once. The rearrangement uses TRBV19 and TRBJ1-1; no clear D gene. This CDR3 has 16 amino acids. Germline V gene data show CDR1 as LNHDA and CDR2 as SQIVND (reference sequence). The ends were cut back, 2 bases at V and 1 base at J, with 14 bases in the middle. CDR3: CASSIHHRVGNTEAFF. The CDR3 DNA is TGTGCCAGTAGTATACATCATCGGGTTGGGAACACTGAAGCTTTCTTT. The full variable domain, completed using reference TRBV19 and TRBJ1-1, is DGGITQSPKYLFRKEGQNVTLSCEQNLNHDAMYWYRQDPGQGLRLIYYSQIVNDFQKGDIAEGYSVSREKKESFPLTVTSAQKNPTAFYLCASSIHHRVGNTEAFFGQGTRLTVV.

The CDR3 DNA sequence: TGTGCCAGCAGCTTCGCCGGGGGGCTGTTCCAAGAGACCCAGTACTTC. Translating it yields CASSFAGGLFQETQYF. The chain carries TRBV11-1 and TRBJ2-5, with a tentative D call TRBD2 (7 bases). The CDR3 contains 16 residues. Trimming shortened V by 3 bases and J by 1 base, and 15 bases separated the two germline ends. CDR1 and CDR2 from the germline V gene are SGHAT and FQDESV (reference sequence).

In DNA form, the CDR3 reads TGTGCCAGTAGTAGGGGAAAGGGACTATCCTTGGACCATGGCTACACCTTC. This translates into CASSRGKGLSLDHGYTF. V and J are TRBV19 and TRBJ1-2; maybe TRBD1 (5 bases). V was pared by 4 bases and J by 6 bases, with 24 bases between. The germline gives CDR1 LNHDA, CDR2 SQIVND (reference sequence). The CDR3 has 17 residues. Full variable domain (remainder filled in from reference TRBV19 and TRBJ1-2): DGGITQSPKYLFRKEGQNVTLSCEQNLNHDAMYWYRQDPGQGLRLIYYSQIVNDFQKGDIAEGYSVSREKKESFPLTVTSAQKNPTAFYLCASSRGKGLSLDHGYTFGSGTRLTVV.

The chain employs TRBV4-1 and TRBJ1-1, with D perhaps matching TRBD1 (5 bases). Germline V CDR1 and CDR2: MGHRA, YSYEKL. V was clipped by 0 bases and J by 1 base, with 24 bases between them. CDR3 size: 20 residues. The CDR3 DNA sequence: TGCGCCAGCAGCCAAGATCGTCTGAGTCCGGGGGATGGGGAGAACACTGAAGCTTTCTTT. Its protein is CASSQDRLSPGDGENTEAFF.

The J gene is TRBJ2-7, the V gene TRBV28; TRBD2 aligns across 15 bases. The CDR3 has 16 amino acids. The V gene end was trimmed by 5 bases and the J gene end by 2 bases; junction bases not matched to a gene: 4. Germline lookup yields CDR1 MDHEN and CDR2 SYDVKM. The CDR3 bases are TGTGCCAGCAGTGGGGGACTAGCGGGGGGTACCTACGAGCAGTACTTC. Amino acid sequence: CASSGGLAGGTYEQYF. The complete variable domain, with remaining parts taken from reference TRBV28 and TRBJ2-7, reads DVKVTQSSRYLVKRTGEKVFLECVQDMDHENMFWYRQDPGLGLRLIYFSYDVKMKEKGDIPEGYSVSREKKERFSLILESASTNQTSMYLCASSGGLAGGTYEQYFGPGTRLTVT.

The rearrangement uses TRBV5-1 and TRBJ1-2, with 9 bases fitting TRBD1. CDR3 length: 16 amino acids. V lost 1 base, J lost 4 bases, and 8 bases stayed unmatched. CDR1 and CDR2 from the germline V gene are SGHRS and YFSETQ. The CDR3 region has the DNA TGCGCCAGCAGCTTGAGGGGACAGGGTAACGCCTATGGCTACACCTTC. This gives the protein CASSLRGQGNAYGYTF. The entire variable domain, with the rest obtained from reference TRBV5-1 and TRBJ1-2, is as follows: KAGVTQTPRYLIKTRGQQVTLSCSPISGHRSVSWYQQTPGQGLQFLFEYFSETQRNKGNFPGRFSGRQFSNSRSEMNVSTLELGDSALYLCASSLRGQGNAYGYTFGSGTRLTVV.

A single count supports this clone. The rearrangement uses TRBV5-1 and TRBJ1-1; the D gene is possibly TRBD1 (5 bases). The germline CDR1 and CDR2 sequences are SGHRS and YFSETQ. This CDR3 has 14 amino acids. V was pared by 5 bases and J by 2 bases, with 13 bases between. The CDR3, as DNA: TGCGCCAGCAGGTGGGGCTTTGAAAACACTGAAGCTTTCTTT. Translation: CASRWGFENTEAFF.

This chain links TRBV7-2 with TRBJ1-2; 7 nucleotides line up with TRBD1. This CDR3 is 14 amino acids long. CDR1 SGHTA and CDR2 FQGNSA come from the germline V gene. Losses at the gene ends were 1 base for V and 3 bases for J; bases not matched to a gene: 2. The DNA for the CDR3 is TGTGCCAGCAGCTTAGGGGACAGCCACTATGGCTACACCTTC. Translated: CASSLGDSHYGYTF.

V usage is TRBV28 and J usage is TRBJ1-2, with a weak D call TRBD1 (6 bases). Germline CDR1 and CDR2: MDHEN and SYDVKM. This CDR3 region has 13 residues. V lost 3 bases, J lost 2 bases, and 7 bases lay in between. The CDR3 region is CASSLGANYGYTF. The CDR3 nucleotides read TGTGCCAGCAGTTTGGGGGCCAACTATGGCTACACCTTC.

The chain couples TRBV4-3 to TRBJ2-2; D is perhaps TRBD1 (6 bases). The CDR3 loop spans 16 amino acids. CDR1 is LGHNA, CDR2 YSLEER, per germline. V lost 1 base and J 4 bases, leaving 13 bases between the germline ends. The CDR3 nucleotides are TGCGCCAGCAGCCAAGTGCCCGACAGGATCACCGGGGAGCTGTTTTTT. Amino acids: CASSQVPDRITGELFF.

V is TRBV4-3 and J is TRBJ2-3; TRBD2 aligns across 12 bases. There are 18 residues in the CDR3. The ends lost 1 base at V and 5 bases at J; junction bases unmatched: 10. Germline assignment: CDR1 LGHNA and CDR2 YSLEER. CDR3 loop: CASSQVMLAGGLVDTQYF. The CDR3 coding sequence is TGCGCCAGCAGCCAAGTAATGCTAGCGGGGGGGCTAGTAGATACGCAGTATTTT.

This rearrangement joins TRBV20-1 to TRBJ2-7, with D tentatively TRBD2 (5 bases). Per germline, CDR1 DFQATT and CDR2 SNEGSKA (reference sequence). The CDR3 is made up of 11 amino acids. The V and J ends lost 6 bases and 5 bases respectively, with 11 bases between them. The CDR3 DNA reads TGCAGTGCCTACAGCGGCGACGAGCAGTACTTC. As protein: CSAYSGDEQYF.

The rearrangement joins TRBV11-2 to TRBJ1-1; D is perhaps TRBD1 (6 bases). V was pared by 5 bases and J by 8 bases, with 24 bases between. Germline assignment: CDR1 SGHAT and CDR2 FQNNGV. The CDR3 is 16 amino acids. CDR3 protein: CASSKTRGYTGTEAFF. CDR3 sequence (DNA): TGTGCCAGCAGCAAAACAAGGGGGTACACCGGGACAGAAGCTTTCTTT.

This clone appeared once. The gene calls are TRBV5-5 and TRBJ1-2; D gene uncertain. The germline V gene encodes CDR1 SGHKS and CDR2 YYEKEE (reference sequence). V shed 0 bases and J shed 0 bases, with 6 bases lying between them. This CDR3 spans 14 amino acids. This CDR3 is CASSLEEPNYGYTF. For the CDR3, the DNA is TGTGCCAGCAGCTTGGAGGAGCCTAACTATGGCTACACCTTC.

V is TRBV15 and J is TRBJ1-2, with 7 nucleotides matching TRBD1. V dropped 5 bases and J dropped 6; count of bases not matched to a gene: 6. CDR1 LNHNV and CDR2 YYDKDF come from the germline V gene (reference sequence). The CDR3 contains 13 residues. The CDR3 DNA reads as TGTGCCACCAGCCCAGACAGGGCACATGGCTACACCTTC. This gives the protein CATSPDRAHGYTF.

J is TRBJ2-5 and V is TRBV15, with D hard to call. Trimming pared 2 bases from V and 2 bases from J, leaving 12 bases between. This CDR3 is 15 amino acids long. Germline assignment: CDR1 LNHNV and CDR2 YYDKDF (reference sequence). The CDR3 DNA is TGTGCCACCAGCAGACTGAGACGGGTTCAAGAGACCCAGTACTTC. Residues: CATSRLRRVQETQYF.

The chain couples TRBV5-4 to TRBJ1-3, with D possibly TRBD1 on 5 matching bases. Germline V gene data show CDR1 as SGHNT and CDR2 as YYREEE (reference sequence). The V end was cut by 7 bases, the J end by 4 bases, with 12 bases between. The CDR3 contains 13 residues. The CDR3 DNA reads as TGTGCCAGCTCTTCAGGGTCGGGAAACACCATATATTTT. Its protein product is CASSSGSGNTIYF. The full variable domain, its missing parts supplied by reference TRBV5-4 and TRBJ1-3, is ETGVTQSPTHLIKTRGQQVTLRCSSQSGHNTVSWYQQALGQGPQFIFQYYREEENGRGNFPPRFSGLQFPNYSSELNVNALELDDSALYLCASSSGSGNTIYFGEGSWLTVV.

The chain has TRBV7-2 and TRBJ1-2, with D uncertain. V lost 1 base to trimming and J lost 4 bases, with 16 bases between them. The CDR3 extends over 16 amino acids. Germline CDR1 SGHTA, CDR2 FQGNSA. CDR3 nucleotides: TGTGCCAGCAGCTTAGACTACAGAGGGTTCCCCTATGGCTACACCTTC. This gives the protein CASSLDYRGFPYGYTF.